Below are 26 T cell receptor beta chains sequenced from a single sample in a study of blood T cell repertoires in COVID-19. Only in-frame clones appear in the TCRdb table, and some are missing; sequencing was by immunoSEQ multiplex PCR. The table has nearly 100,000 clones, roughly 79% seen once; the top ten hold more than 9%. Sequencing was performed on peripheral blood. The origin of the receptors is a man between 65 and 80 years old with acute or convalescent COVID-19.

V and J are TRBV4-1 and TRBJ2-1; TRBD1 aligns across 7 bases. Germline assignment: CDR1 MGHRA and CDR2 YSYEKL. The CDR3 runs 14 residues. V dropped 0 bases and J dropped 7; count of bases not matched to a gene: 3. CDR3 residues: CASSQDGTDNEQFF. Written as DNA, the CDR3 is TGCGCCAGCAGCCAAGACGGGACAGATAATGAGCAGTTCTTC.

The V and J genes are TRBV24-1 and TRBJ2-1, with 9 bases lining up with TRBD1. V dropped 4 bases and J dropped 8; count of bases not matched to a gene: 14. CDR1 and CDR2 from the germline V gene are KGHDR and SFDVKD. This CDR3 is 17 amino acids long. CDR3 bases: TGTGCCACCAGTGACCTTTGGGGGACAGGGCAGGTGGATGAGCAGTTCTTC. Translated: CATSDLWGTGQVDEQFF.

CDR3 loop: CAWSVSTNQPQHF. CDR3 nucleotide sequence: TGTGCCTGGAGTGTAAGCACCAATCAGCCCCAGCATTTT. V usage is TRBV30 and J usage is TRBJ1-5; D unresolved. The V end lost 0 bases, the J end lost 3 bases, and 6 bases lay between the germline ends. The CDR3 consists of 13 residues. CDR1 is GTSNPN and CDR2 is SVGIG in the germline V gene (reference sequence). Filled out from reference TRBV30 and TRBJ1-5, the complete variable domain reads SQTIHQWPATLVQPVGSPLSLECTVEGTSNPNLYWYRQAAGRGLQLLFYSVGIGQISSEVPQNLSASRPQDRQFILSSKKLLLSDSGFYLCAWSVSTNQPQHFGDGTRLSIL.

This clone has only a few counts. This chain connects TRBV5-4 to TRBJ2-7; 8 nucleotides align to TRBD2. CDR1 is SGHNT, CDR2 YYREEE, per germline (reference sequence). V lost 4 bases and J lost 2; bases outside the gene matches: 11. CDR3 length: 16 amino acids. The CDR3 here is CASSRQAGEAPYEQYF. CDR3 coding DNA: TGTGCCAGCAGCCGACAAGCGGGAGAGGCTCCCTACGAGCAGTACTTC.

The chain combines TRBV12-3 or TRBV12-4 with TRBJ1-2; D is possibly TRBD1 (6 bases). V was cut by 6 bases and J by 6 bases, with 11 bases left in between. There are 12 residues in the CDR3. The CDR3 region is CASSLGGNGYTF. CDR3 DNA: TGTGCCAGCAGCCTAGGGGGAAATGGCTACACCTTC.

The genes are TRBV28 and TRBJ1-5; maybe TRBD1 (5 bases). V dropped 1 base and J dropped 3 bases, with 13 bases sitting between them. CDR1 MDHEN and CDR2 SYDVKM come from the germline V gene. The CDR3 is 16 residues long. The CDR3 bases are TGTGCCAGCAGTTTATCATATTCAGGGCTCAATCAGCCCCAGCATTTT. Translation gives CASSLSYSGLNQPQHF.

Notes on this clone: This CDR3 is also generated by other DNA sequences in the sample. The chain couples TRBV18 to TRBJ2-7; maybe TRBD2 (6 bases). Germline V gene lookup returns CDR1 KGHSH and CDR2 LQKENI. Trimming took 3 bases from V and 0 from J, leaving 9 bases between them. The CDR3 sequence is 14 residues long. Here the CDR3 DNA reads TGTGCCAGCTCACCTAGCGGAAGCTCCTACGAGCAGTACTTC. Its translation is CASSPSGSSYEQYF.

This rearrangement joins TRBV5-4 to TRBJ1-2, with TRBD1 as a possible D gene (6 bases). Germline V gives CDR1 SGHNT, CDR2 YYREEE (reference sequence). This CDR3 region has 14 residues. Trimming shortened V by 6 bases and J by 3 bases, and 15 bases separated the two germline ends. CDR3 sequence: CASTSQGTDYGYTF. CDR3 nucleotides: TGTGCCAGCACCTCACAGGGTACGGACTATGGCTACACCTTC. Full variable domain (outside the CDR3, taken from reference TRBV5-4 and TRBJ1-2): ETGVTQSPTHLIKTRGQQVTLRCSSQSGHNTVSWYQQALGQGPQFIFQYYREEENGRGNFPPRFSGLQFPNYSSELNVNALELDDSALYLCASTSQGTDYGYTFGSGTRLTVV.

The J gene is TRBJ1-4, the V gene TRBV27; tentative D call: TRBD1 (6 bases). V lost 5 bases, J lost 8 bases, and 12 bases lay in between. Germline-derived CDR1 and CDR2 are MNHEY and SMNVEV (reference sequence). This CDR3 is built from 13 residues. CDR3 residues: CASSAGVREKLFF. CDR3 coding DNA: TGTGCCAGCAGTGCAGGGGTAAGAGAAAAACTGTTTTTT.

The rearrangement links TRBV11-2 to TRBJ2-7, with TRBD1 matching over 8 bases. Losses at the gene ends were 5 bases for V and 1 base for J; bases not matched to a gene: 1. Looked up from germline, CDR1 is SGHAT and CDR2 is FQNNGV. CDR3 size: 13 residues. DNA of the CDR3: TGTGCCAGCAGCGGGACAGGTTCCTACGAGCAGTACTTC. Translated, it gives CASSGTGSYEQYF.

The V gene is TRBV2, the J gene TRBJ2-2; 9 nucleotides agree with TRBD1. V was pared by 6 bases and J by 2 bases, with 4 bases of the junction left unmatched. CDR1 and CDR2 from the germline V gene are SNHLY and FYNNEI. This CDR3 has 15 amino acids. The CDR3 loop is CASSRGQGNTGELFF. The CDR3 bases are TGTGCCAGCAGCCGGGGACAGGGCAACACCGGGGAGCTGTTTTTT. Full variable domain (outside the CDR3, taken from reference TRBV2 and TRBJ2-2): EPEVTQTPSHQVTQMGQEVILRCVPISNHLYFYWYRQILGQKVEFLVSFYNNEISEKSEIFDDQFSVERPDGSNFTLKIRSTKLEDSAMYFCASSRGQGNTGELFFGEGSRLTVL.

In its sample, this clone was seen once. In DNA, the CDR3 is TGTGCCAGCAGTAGACCGGGACTAGCGGGAGCGGGAGATACGCAGTATTTT. Its protein product is CASSRPGLAGAGDTQYF. This chain joins TRBV27 and TRBJ2-3, with 14 nucleotides matching TRBD2. J gave up 5 bases and V 5 bases, and 9 bases lay outside the gene matches. CDR1 is MNHEY and CDR2 is SMNVEV in the germline V gene (reference sequence). This CDR3 region has 17 residues.

V is TRBV7-8 and J is TRBJ1-1; TRBD1 matches at 7 bases. The CDR3 has 14 residues. Trimming took 6 bases from V and 5 from J; bases not matched to a gene: 9. CDR1 and CDR2 (germline): SGHVS, FQNEAQ. DNA of the CDR3: TGTGCCAGCAGGCAAGACAGGGTAAAGACTGAAGCTTTCTTT. Translated: CASRQDRVKTEAFF.

The chain carries TRBV30 and TRBJ1-5; 10 nucleotides agree with TRBD1. V shed 2 bases and J 5 bases; nucleotides not matched to a gene: 6. This CDR3 has 15 residues. CDR1 GTSNPN and CDR2 SVGIG come from the germline V gene (reference sequence). CDR3 in DNA: TGTGCCTGGAGTACAGGGACAGGGGCATATCAGCCCCAGCATTTT. It encodes CAWSTGTGAYQPQHF.

The chain uses TRBV30 and TRBJ1-6, with 7 bases matching TRBD1. The V and J ends lost 2 bases and 10 bases, in that order; junction bases with no gene match: 5. Per the germline V gene, CDR1 is GTSNPN and CDR2 is SVGIG (reference sequence). This CDR3 spans 13 amino acids. This CDR3 reads CAWSTTGDSPLHF. The CDR3 coding sequence is TGTGCCTGGAGTACCACAGGGGACTCACCCCTCCACTTT.

This clone was detected once. This CDR3 reads CASSFELYSNQPQHF. The CDR3 region has the DNA TGTGCCAGCAGCTTCGAGCTCTATAGCAATCAGCCCCAGCATTTT. The genes are TRBV7-8 and TRBJ1-5; no clear D. The CDR3 extends over 15 amino acids. Trimming pared 3 bases from V and 0 bases from J, leaving 9 bases between. CDR1 is SGHVS, CDR2 FQNEAQ, per germline.

This clone was picked up one time. This chain connects TRBV6-9 to TRBJ2-1; D not certain. Germline CDR1 MNHGY, CDR2 SVAAGI. Trimming took 4 bases from V and 4 from J, leaving 20 bases between them. This CDR3 contains 17 residues. In DNA, the CDR3 is TGTGCCAGCAGTTGGTCGCGCGAGTTACGCTTTTACAATGAGCAGTTCTTC. Residues: CASSWSRELRFYNEQFF.

The chain has TRBV12-3 or TRBV12-4 and TRBJ1-5; TRBD1 might be the D (5 bases). This CDR3 spans 13 amino acids. Trimming took off 6 bases at V and 3 bases at J, with 9 bases between the two ends. CDR3 sequence: CASRGRNNQPQHF. As DNA, the CDR3 is TGTGCCAGCAGGGGGCGGAACAATCAGCCCCAGCATTTT.

This chain uses TRBV7-6 with TRBJ2-7; 8 bases are shared with TRBD1. From germline, CDR1 is SGHVS and CDR2 FNYEAQ. The CDR3 consists of 14 residues. With V trimmed by 5 bases and J by 3 bases, 6 bases remained unmatched. CDR3 region: CASSPQQGGYEQYF. CDR3 bases: TGTGCCAGCAGCCCCCAACAGGGGGGCTACGAGCAGTACTTC.

The V call is TRBV24-1, the J call TRBJ2-3, with 12 bases that match TRBD2. Germline CDR1 reads KGHDR; CDR2 reads SFDVKD. Trimming cost V 9 bases and J 0 bases; bases outside gene matches: 18. The CDR3 is 20 amino acids. The CDR3 loop reads CATSSSASGGAGLSTDTQYF. In DNA form, the CDR3 reads TGTGCCACCTCATCCTCGGCTAGCGGGGGGGCCGGTCTCAGCACAGATACGCAGTATTTT.

This chain connects TRBV28 to TRBJ1-2; tentative D call: TRBD1 (6 bases). Trimming removed 3 bases at V and 6 bases at J, with 14 bases between. Germline loops: CDR1 MDHEN, CDR2 SYDVKM. This CDR3 has 14 residues. The CDR3 here is CASSFRDKRDGYTF. The CDR3 bases are TGTGCCAGCAGTTTTAGGGACAAGAGGGATGGCTACACCTTC.

This clone was seen a single time. The V call is TRBV13, the J call TRBJ2-7; D may be TRBD1 (5 bases). Trimming removed 5 bases at V and 0 bases at J, with 11 bases between. The length of the CDR3 is 14 residues. Germline V gene lookup returns CDR1 PRHDT and CDR2 FYEKMQ (reference sequence). CDR3 region: CASSERGSSYEQYF. Here the CDR3 DNA reads TGTGCCAGCAGCGAAAGGGGAAGCTCCTACGAGCAGTACTTC.

The chain joins TRBV25-1 to TRBJ1-2, with TRBD1 matching 9 bases. V lost 3 bases, J lost 7 bases, and 12 bases stayed unmatched. The CDR3 consists of 16 residues. Germline V gene data show CDR1 as MGHDK and CDR2 as SYGVNS. The CDR3 sequence is CASSESGTGIPGGYTF. The CDR3 DNA reads TGTGCCAGCAGTGAGTCCGGGACAGGGATCCCGGGTGGCTACACCTTC.

This sequence joins TRBV3-1 (or the pseudogene TRBV3-2) and TRBJ1-2; D gene uncertain. Germline V gives CDR1 LGHDT, CDR2 YNNKEL (reference sequence). The CDR3 spans 12 residues. Trimming shortened V by 1 base and J by 8 bases, and 8 bases separated the two germline ends. CDR3 bases: TGTGCCAGCAGCCAAGCGGGTAGCGGCTACACCTTC. Translated: CASSQAGSGYTF.

This clone was detected once. CDR3 protein: CASSTDRHNEQFF. In DNA, the CDR3 is TGTGCCAGTAGTACCGACAGGCACAATGAGCAGTTCTTC. The rearrangement joins TRBV19 to TRBJ2-1; D may be TRBD1 (6 bases). CDR3 size: 13 residues. Germline V lookup: CDR1 LNHDA, CDR2 SQIVND (reference sequence). The ends were cut back, 4 bases at V and 5 bases at J, with 9 bases in the middle.

Worth noting for this clone: A read error may produce the germline difference seen at one junction end. V and J are TRBV2 and TRBJ2-3, with 8 positions matching TRBD1. The length of the CDR3 is 14 residues. Per the germline V gene, CDR1 is SNHLY and CDR2 is FYNNEI. This chain's CDR3 is CACRATGGTDTQYF. In nucleotides, the CDR3 is TGTGCCTGCAGAGCGACAGGGGGCACAGATACGCAGTATTTT.